Listed below are T cell receptor beta chains from one sample, sequenced in a study of response to subunit inactivated influenza vaccine. TCRdb re-called the RT-PCR reads with MiXCR, one entry per CDR3 protein. The sample shows approximately 500,000 distinct CDR3 sequences, roughly 23% of them seen only once. The sample also formed part of further work on T cells expressing NK-cell markers.

This specimen consisted of CD4+ T cells sorted from PBMCs, obtained 11 to 12 days after vaccination. All receptors derive from a man aged 45-65 years who received an inactivated influenza vaccine. CDR3s include the opening cysteine and the closing phenylalanine or tryptophan. D genes are given only for firm matches. Clone size is not always given. Where it is, it says once, few, many or a class for expanded clones.

size	D	V	J	CDR3	DNA
few	-	TRBV30	TRBJ1-3	CAWSERGSGNTIYF	TGTGCCTGGAGTGAGAGGGGATCGGGAAACACCATATATTTT
few	TRBD2	TRBV20-1	TRBJ2-3	CSARGAGTSGGTSTDTQYF	TGCAGTGCTAGAGGGGCCGGGACTAGCGGGGGGACTAGCACAGATACGCAGTATTTT
few	TRBD2	TRBV12-3/TRBV12-4	TRBJ2-1	CASSLYREVQFF	TGTGCCAGCAGTTTATACCGGGAGGTGCAGTTCTTC
many	-	TRBV20-1	TRBJ1-2	CSATPPRGNYGYTF	TGCAGTGCTACTCCCCCCAGGGGCAACTATGGCTACACCTTC
many	TRBD1	TRBV5-6	TRBJ2-3	CASARTGGYTDTQYF	TGTGCCAGCGCTCGGACAGGGGGCTACACAGATACGCAGTATTTT
few	-	TRBV12-2	TRBJ2-3	CASRLADTQYF	TGTGCAAGTCGCTTGGCAGATACGCAGTATTTT
-	TRBD1	TRBV6-1	TRBJ2-1	CASSDQGEIEQFF	TGTGCCAGCAGTGATCAGGGGGAGATTGAGCAGTTCTTC
many	-	TRBV5-1	TRBJ2-7	CASSLTGRSYEQYF	TGCGCCAGCAGCTTGACAGGGAGATCCTACGAGCAGTACTTC
many	TRBD2	TRBV28	TRBJ2-3	CASSSGTSGRRGDTQYF	TGTGCCAGCAGTTCCGGGACTAGCGGGAGGAGAGGGGATACGCAGTATTTT
few	-	TRBV6-1	TRBJ2-7	CASGRDIKNLRAF	TGTGCCAGCGGCCGGGACATAAAAAACTTGCGGGCCTTC
-	-	TRBV29-1	TRBJ2-5	CSVEDFGGRKYF	TGCAGCGTTGAAGATTTCGGGGGGCGAAAGTACTTC
few	TRBD2	TRBV6-5	TRBJ2-7	CASSYGSGRAVYEQYF	TGTGCCAGCAGTTACGGAAGCGGGAGGGCGGTTTACGAGCAGTACTTC
-	TRBD1	TRBV30	TRBJ1-1	CAWSETGYTEAFF	TGTGCCTGGAGCGAGACAGGGTACACTGAAGCTTTCTTT
few	-	TRBV4-2	TRBJ1-4	CASSQIQGSDEKLFF	TGTGCCAGCAGCCAGATACAGGGATCGGATGAAAAACTGTTTTTT
few	TRBD2	TRBV20-1	TRBJ2-7	CSAIGTSGLYEQYF	TGCAGTGCTATCGGGACTAGCGGCCTCTACGAGCAGTACTTC
-	TRBD1	TRBV20-1	TRBJ1-6	CSARRQGGGSPLHF	TGCAGTGCTAGGCGACAGGGCGGCGGTTCACCCCTCCACTTT
-	-	TRBV10-3	TRBJ2-2	CATSGNTGELFF	TGTGCCACCTCGGGGAACACCGGGGAGCTGTTTTTT
-	-	TRBV6-2/TRBV6-3	TRBJ2-3	CASKGGGTQYF	TGTGCCAGCAAGGGCGGAGGGACGCAGTATTTT
-	-	TRBV12-3/TRBV12-4	TRBJ2-1	CASSLSIDYNEQFF	TGTGCCAGCAGTTTATCGATCGACTACAATGAGCAGTTCTTC